These 5 T cell receptor beta chains were all obtained from the same sample, sequenced in a study of PD-L1 blockade in urothelial cancer (dated by TCRdb to 2017 to 2019). The sample's time point, from its label and the paper: peripheral blood 6 weeks after treatment start. The library relied on the immunoSEQ multiplex PCR assay. Drawn from immuneACCESS, this table holds only the in-frame rearrangements with V and J called that TCRdb kept. Clones are partly lost; checked studies trace under half to an unresolved V gene and leave the rest unexplained. The sample profile shows under 70,000 clones; 88% of them were found once. The leading ten clones occupy around 10% of the sample. The material sequenced was PBMCs, taken around atezolizumab (anti-PD-L1) treatment. These receptors were collected from a man between 60 and 70 years old with urothelial cancer.

The V and J genes are TRBV10-2 and TRBJ2-7, with 9 bases fitting TRBD1. Germline CDR1 is WSHSY and CDR2 is SAAADI. V dropped 11 bases and J dropped 4; count of bases not matched to a gene: 9. The CDR3 loop spans 13 amino acids. This chain's CDR3 is CAAKQGAAYEQYF. DNA for the CDR3: TGCGCCGCGAAACAGGGGGCCGCGTACGAGCAGTACTTC.

The V and J genes are TRBV10-3 and TRBJ2-3; 14 positions match TRBD2. Per germline, CDR1 ENHRY and CDR2 SYGVKD. CDR3 size: 15 residues. The V and J ends lost 8 bases and 4 bases, in that order; junction bases with no gene match: 5. In nucleotides, the CDR3 is TGTGCCATCCGGCTGGGACTAGCGGGAGCAGATACGCAGTATTTT. As protein: CAIRLGLAGADTQYF.

This clone has just one count. The chain is built from TRBV28 and TRBJ1-1, with D perhaps TRBD1 (6 bases). The CDR3 length is 13 residues. Trimming removed 8 bases at V and 5 bases at J, with 15 bases between. Germline V gives CDR1 MDHEN, CDR2 SYDVKM. The CDR3 spells CASHEGTLTEAFF. CDR3 in DNA: TGTGCCAGCCACGAGGGGACATTGACTGAAGCTTTCTTT.

The gene calls are TRBV19 and TRBJ2-7; a weak D match, TRBD1 (6 bases). The germline V gene encodes CDR1 LNHDA and CDR2 SQIVND (reference sequence). V lost 5 bases to trimming and J lost 3 bases, with 17 bases between them. The CDR3 is 15 amino acids. The CDR3 reads CASSGPGQGNYEQYF. The DNA of the CDR3 is TGTGCCAGTAGTGGACCGGGACAAGGCAACTACGAGCAGTACTTC.

This clone was observed a handful of times. The gene calls are TRBV12-5 and TRBJ1-6; D unclear. The CDR3 is made up of 13 amino acids. Germline V gives CDR1 LGHNT, CDR2 FRNRAP. V was trimmed by 1 base and J by 7 bases, leaving 5 bases between them. The CDR3 DNA reads as TGTGCTAGTGGTTTGGAGCCGAATTCACCCCTCCACTTT. Translation: CASGLEPNSPLHF. The variable domain in full, with the rest retrieved from reference TRBV12-5 and TRBJ1-6, is DARVTQTPRHKVTEMGQEVTMRCQPILGHNTVFWYRQTMMQGLELLAYFRNRAPLDDSGMPKDRFSAEMPDATLATLKIQPSEPRDSAVYFCASGLEPNSPLHFGNGTRLTVT.